The present entry profiles one TCR beta chain with its context. Its antigen remains unknown. The data originate from a study of cytomegalovirus exposure and HLA in healthy donors. Overall study: There were about 85 million unique TCRs (from HLA-typed donors) in an early data release.

Primers included in the PCR were 60 Vbeta and 13 Jbeta primers. Libraries were prepared by immunoSEQ multiplex PCR; TCRdb keeps only in-frame clonotypes and omits some of them. The sample lists around 180,000 clones, more than 65% occurring once. Germline V lookup: CDR1 WNHNN, CDR2 SYGVQD (reference sequence). The CDR3 spans 13 residues. V dropped 0 bases and J dropped 8 bases, with 10 bases sitting between them. Whole-study results and caveats: Of the V segments, some could not be distinguished, including TRBV6-2 and TRBV6-3, and were excluded. The CMV antigen specificity of three CMV-associated chains was confirmed through in vitro analysis.

The chain is built from TRBV10-1 and TRBJ1-2; D unclear. The receptor comes from a girl between 2 and 10 years old in good health and CMV-seropositive. Sequenced: PBMCs. The CDR3 here is CASSESAGSGYTF. The CDR3 DNA reads as TGCGCCAGCAGTGAGTCGGCAGGCTCCGGCTACACCTTC.